The 2 T cell receptor beta chains reported below all come from one sample, sequenced in a study of shared clonotypes between healthy human individuals. Positive CCR7 selection of CD45RO-negative cells yielded the naive CD8 cells, and terminally differentiated effector memory CD45RA+ cells were excluded. Using immunoSEQ multiplex PCR, the repertoire was profiled, and TCRdb retains in-frame clones only, with some absent. The data hold some 1,900,000 clones, with about 95% observed a single time. Material: naive CD8+ T cells sorted from blood. Every receptor here comes from a man aged 18 to 29 in good health.

The V and J genes are TRBV6-5 and TRBJ2-7; D is perhaps TRBD2 (6 bases). Germline lookup yields CDR1 MNHEY and CDR2 SVGAGI. The CDR3 consists of 14 residues. Trimming took 6 bases from V and 1 from J, leaving 13 bases between them. As DNA, the CDR3 is TGTGCCAGCAGCCTGGGCGGGGAGTCCTACGAGCAGTACTTC. Encoded protein: CASSLGGESYEQYF.

The gene calls are TRBV9 and TRBJ2-5; D uncertain. V lost 0 bases and J 2 bases, leaving 17 bases between the germline ends. Per the germline V gene, CDR1 is SGDLS and CDR2 is YYNGEE. The length of the CDR3 is 17 residues. The CDR3 loop reads CASSVDLRLAQQETQYF. The CDR3, as DNA: TGTGCCAGCAGCGTAGATCTTCGTCTCGCTCAACAAGAGACCCAGTACTTC. The full variable domain, completed using reference TRBV9 and TRBJ2-5, is DSGVTQTPKHLITATGQRVTLRCSPRSGDLSVYWYQQSLDQGLQFLIQYYNGEERAKGNILERFSAQQFPDLHSELNLSSLELGDSALYFCASSVDLRLAQQETQYFGPGTRLLVL.